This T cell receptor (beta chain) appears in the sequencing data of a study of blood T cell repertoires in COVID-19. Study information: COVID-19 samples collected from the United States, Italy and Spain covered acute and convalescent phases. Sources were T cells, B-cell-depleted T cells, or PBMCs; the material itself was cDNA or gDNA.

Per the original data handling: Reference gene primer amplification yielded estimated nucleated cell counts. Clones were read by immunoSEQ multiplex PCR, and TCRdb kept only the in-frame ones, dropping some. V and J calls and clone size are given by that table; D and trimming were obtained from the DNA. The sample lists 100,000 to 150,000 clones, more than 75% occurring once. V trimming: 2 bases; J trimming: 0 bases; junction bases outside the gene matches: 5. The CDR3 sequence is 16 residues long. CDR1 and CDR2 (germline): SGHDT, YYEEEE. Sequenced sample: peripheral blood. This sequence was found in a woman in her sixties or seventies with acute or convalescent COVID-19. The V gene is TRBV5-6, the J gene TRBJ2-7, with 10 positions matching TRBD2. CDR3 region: CASSLFLAGASYEQYF. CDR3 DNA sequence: TGTGCCAGCAGCTTATTCCTAGCGGGGGCCTCCTACGAGCAGTACTTC.